The 18 T cell receptor beta chains below all came from one sample that was sequenced in a study of cytomegalovirus exposure and HLA in healthy donors. Primers included in the PCR were 60 Vbeta and 13 Jbeta primers. The assay was immunoSEQ multiplex PCR, and TCRdb's table has in-frame clones only and misses some. The sample carries 150,000 to 200,000 clones, about 76% recorded once. The sequenced material came from PBMCs. The receptor source for this set is a male donor in good health and CMV-seropositive.

V usage is TRBV19 and J usage is TRBJ1-4; TRBD1 agrees at 9 bases. Germline V lookup: CDR1 LNHDA, CDR2 SQIVND (reference sequence). V was clipped by 5 bases and J by 3 bases; unmatched bases: 4. The CDR3 runs to 15 residues. The CDR3 nucleotides are TGTGCCAGTAGTGCCCGACAGGGGGCTAATGAAAAACTGTTTTTT. Residues: CASSARQGANEKLFF.

This chain links TRBV7-9 with TRBJ2-7; 8 positions match TRBD1. With V trimmed by 1 base and J by 3 bases, 5 bases remained unmatched. This CDR3 spans 15 amino acids. Germline loops: CDR1 SEHNR, CDR2 FQNEAQ (reference sequence). The CDR3, as DNA: TGTGCCAGCAGCTTAGGGGACAGGAGGTACTACGAGCAGTACTTC. This gives the protein CASSLGDRRYYEQYF.

This clone came up once. This sequence joins TRBV9 and TRBJ2-3; 12 bases line up with TRBD2. This CDR3 contains 19 residues. V lost 4 bases, J lost 2 bases, and 14 bases stayed unmatched. Germline lookup yields CDR1 SGDLS and CDR2 YYNGEE. CDR3 in amino acids: CASSLRPVTSGGLTDTQYF. CDR3 in DNA: TGTGCCAGCAGCCTACGCCCCGTGACTAGCGGGGGACTCACAGATACGCAGTATTTT.

The rearrangement joins TRBV27 to TRBJ1-3; no definite D call. V lost 2 bases and J 2 bases, leaving 13 bases between the germline ends. Germline CDR1 reads MNHEY; CDR2 reads SMNVEV (reference sequence). The CDR3 is 16 amino acids. In DNA form, the CDR3 reads TGTGCCAGCAGTTTAAGCGGGTATTTCGCTGGAAACACCATATATTTT. It is translated as CASSLSGYFAGNTIYF.

This chain joins TRBV7-9 and TRBJ1-5; TRBD1 might be the D (6 bases). Trimming took off 5 bases at V and 0 bases at J, with 14 bases between the two ends. The CDR3 length is 16 residues. The germline V gene encodes CDR1 SEHNR and CDR2 FQNEAQ (reference sequence). The CDR3 here is CASSGLQGYSNQPQHF. The DNA of the CDR3 is TGTGCCAGCAGCGGGCTACAGGGATATAGCAATCAGCCCCAGCATTTT.

This clone was found once. This sequence joins TRBV19 and TRBJ2-5; D is perhaps TRBD2 (5 bases). There are 13 residues in the CDR3. Germline V CDR1 and CDR2: LNHDA, SQIVND (reference sequence). V was cut by 4 bases and J by 7 bases, with 13 bases left in between. The CDR3 reads CASSRGSGRTQYF. For the CDR3, the DNA is TGTGCCAGTAGTAGAGGGTCAGGCCGGACCCAGTACTTC.

This chain uses TRBV5-5 with TRBJ2-7; tentatively, D is TRBD1 (5 bases). CDR1 and CDR2 (germline): SGHKS, YYEKEE (reference sequence). This CDR3 comprises 12 residues. V was clipped by 3 bases and J by 5 bases, with 9 bases between them. CDR3 region: CASSSTGHEQYF. CDR3 in DNA: TGTGCCAGCAGCTCAACAGGTCACGAGCAGTACTTC.

The CDR3 coding sequence is TGTGCCAGCAGCCTGGGTGGCGGGGGACAAGAGACCCAGTACTTC. It yields the protein CASSLGGGGQETQYF. V is TRBV14 and J is TRBJ2-5, with 7 bases lining up with TRBD2. Germline V gene data show CDR1 as SGHDN and CDR2 as FVKESK. The V gene end was trimmed by 4 bases and the J gene end by 2 bases; junction bases not matched to a gene: 7. The length of the CDR3 is 15 residues.

This clone showed up just once. This chain uses TRBV5-4 with TRBJ2-1; 10 bases are a match to TRBD2. Per the germline V gene, CDR1 is SGHNT and CDR2 is YYREEE (reference sequence). This CDR3 is built from 16 residues. J lost 0 bases, V lost 4 bases, and 4 bases had no gene match. CDR3: CASSTPSGSSYNEQFF. The CDR3, as DNA: TGTGCCAGCAGCACCCCTAGCGGGAGCTCCTACAATGAGCAGTTCTTC.

This clone occurred once. The chain couples TRBV7-2 to TRBJ1-3; D gene ambiguous. Trimming removed 5 bases at V and 0 bases at J, with 8 bases between. This CDR3 comprises 14 residues. CDR1 is SGHTA, CDR2 FQGNSA, per germline. In DNA, the CDR3 is TGTGCCAGCAGCGCCGCCGGCTCTGGAAACACCATATATTTT. Encoded protein: CASSAAGSGNTIYF. Full variable domain (remainder filled in from reference TRBV7-2 and TRBJ1-3): GAGVSQSPSNKVTEKGKDVELRCDPISGHTALYWYRQSLGQGLEFLIYFQGNSAPDKSGLPSDRFSAERTGGSVSTLTIQRTQQEDSAVYLCASSAAGSGNTIYFGEGSWLTVV.

The chain couples TRBV7-2 to TRBJ1-4, with D maybe TRBD1 (5 bases). Germline CDR1 SGHTA, CDR2 FQGNSA. V gave up 5 bases and J gave up 4 bases, with 8 bases separating them. The CDR3 runs to 13 residues. The chain's CDR3 is CASSPRVNEKLFF. The CDR3 nucleotides are TGTGCCAGCAGCCCCAGGGTTAATGAAAAACTGTTTTTT.

This chain connects TRBV19 to TRBJ2-5; 7 nucleotides match TRBD1. CDR1 is LNHDA, CDR2 SQIVND, per germline (reference sequence). The J segment lost 5 bases and the V segment lost 3 bases, leaving 6 bases of the junction unmatched. The CDR3 consists of 14 residues. CDR3 nucleotide sequence: TGTGCCAGTAGTATCCTGATCAGGGGGGAGACCCAGTACTTC. Protein product: CASSILIRGETQYF.

This sequence joins TRBV19 and TRBJ2-3; D gene ambiguous. Germline V gene lookup returns CDR1 LNHDA and CDR2 SQIVND (reference sequence). Trimming left V 5 bases short and J 0 bases short, with 9 bases between. This CDR3 comprises 14 residues. The CDR3: CASSAGTSTDTQYF. In nucleotides, the CDR3 is TGTGCCAGTAGTGCAGGAACTAGCACAGATACGCAGTATTTT.

This sequence joins TRBV7-2 and TRBJ2-3; 7 nucleotides agree with TRBD2. V lost 10 bases, J lost 2 bases, and 12 bases stayed unmatched. Per germline, CDR1 SGHTA and CDR2 FQGNSA. The CDR3 runs to 15 residues. CDR3 loop: CATKRELSFTDTQYF. The CDR3 region has the DNA TGTGCCACAAAGCGGGAACTTTCCTTCACAGATACGCAGTATTTT.

The rearrangement links TRBV5-6 to TRBJ2-5; tentative D call: TRBD1 (5 bases). Germline CDR1 SGHDT, CDR2 YYEEEE. Trimming cost V 0 bases and J 7 bases, with 10 bases left between them. The CDR3 has 13 residues. CDR3: CASSLEGKGTQYF. CDR3 DNA: TGTGCCAGCAGCTTGGAGGGGAAGGGGACCCAGTACTTC.

The chain couples TRBV7-9 to TRBJ2-4; a weak D match, TRBD2 (8 bases). The CDR3 runs 15 residues. Germline lookup yields CDR1 SEHNR and CDR2 FQNEAQ (reference sequence). With 5 bases removed from V and 15 bases from J, the gap between germline ends came to 26 bases. The CDR3: CASSPGGLGDMVSYF. CDR3 DNA sequence: TGTGCCAGCAGCCCAGGGGGACTAGGGGATATGGTATCGTACTTC.

The V call is TRBV7-2, the J call TRBJ2-2; D not certain. Germline V gene sequence: CDR1 SGHTA, CDR2 FQGNSA. Trimming cost V 4 bases and J 8 bases, with 23 bases left between them. This CDR3 has 17 residues. The CDR3 coding sequence is TGTGCCAGCAGCTACCTCAGGAACCGAGCTTCACGGGGGGAGCTGTTTTTT. It translates to CASSYLRNRASRGELFF.

The chain employs TRBV4-2 and TRBJ1-4; TRBD1 agrees at 8 bases. Per germline, CDR1 LGHNA and CDR2 YNFKEQ. J was trimmed by 11 bases and V by 2 bases; bases with no gene match: 7. The CDR3 has 14 amino acids. The CDR3 reads CASSQPGQGVKLFF. CDR3 nucleotides: TGTGCCAGCAGCCAACCCGGACAGGGCGTGAAACTGTTTTTT.